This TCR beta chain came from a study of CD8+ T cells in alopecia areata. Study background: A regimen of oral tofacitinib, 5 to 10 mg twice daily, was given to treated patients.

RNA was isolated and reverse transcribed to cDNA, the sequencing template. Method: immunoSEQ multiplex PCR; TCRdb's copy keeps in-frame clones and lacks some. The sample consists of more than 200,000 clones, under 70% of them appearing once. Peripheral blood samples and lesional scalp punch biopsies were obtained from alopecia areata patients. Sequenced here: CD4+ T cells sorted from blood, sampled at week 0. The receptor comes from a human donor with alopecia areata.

Here the CDR3 DNA reads TGTGCCAGCAGCTTTCCCGCGGACTACGGGGGCCGGGGGACCCAGTACTTC. Its translation is CASSFPADYGGRGTQYF. The chain combines TRBV7-2 with TRBJ2-5; D might be TRBD1 or TRBD2, each matching 6 bases. The CDR3 contains 17 residues. Trimming removed 3 bases at V and 7 bases at J, with 24 bases between. Germline V gives CDR1 SGHTA, CDR2 FQGNSA.